Ten or more counts support the clone carrying this T cell receptor beta chain. This CDR3 region has 17 residues. Trimming pared 0 bases from V and 0 bases from J, leaving 14 bases between. CDR1 and CDR2 (germline): SGDLS, YYNGEE. This specimen comes from a study of identical twins. TCRdb reanalysed the 5' RACE reads using MiXCR and keeps one entry per CDR3 protein. Of hundreds of thousands of distinct CDR3 sequences listed, over 5% are singletons. This clonotype originated in a man between 18 and 35 years old in good health. J is TRBJ2-3 and V is TRBV9, with D possibly called TRBD1 or TRBD2 (6 bases each). Material: naive T cells sorted from blood. CDR3 sequence reads: CASSVGVGGTSTDTQYF. CDR3 bases: TGTGCCAGCAGCGTAGGGGTCGGGGGCACTAGCACAGATACGCAGTATTTT.